Here is one TCR beta chain with its context. Its antigen is currently unknown. This sample was included in a study of cytomegalovirus exposure and HLA in healthy donors. Study outcomes and limitations: Likely technical artifact: a cluster of highly shared sequence variants.

CDR1 is MGHRA and CDR2 is YSYEKL in the germline V gene. The V and J ends lost 0 bases and 4 bases respectively, with 9 bases between them. CDR3 length equals 15 residues. 13 Jbeta primers and 60 Vbeta primers were used for the PCR. The assay was immunoSEQ multiplex PCR, and TCRdb's table has in-frame clones only and misses some. The top ten clones hold 0.95% to 1.5% of a sample with roughly 150,000 clones, around four fifths of them seen once. Sequencing used PBMCs. The chain couples TRBV4-1 to TRBJ2-2; D is ambiguous. The TCR sequence derives from a boy aged 2 to 10 in good health and CMV-seronegative. In DNA form, the CDR3 reads TGCGCCAGCAGCCAAGATCTCGGGTTCACCGGGGAGCTGTTTTTT. Translation: CASSQDLGFTGELFF.